This record looks at one T cell receptor beta chain sequence and its context. Its antigen specificity is not known. No base quality values were provided; no much bigger clone lies one nucleotide off. In total, roughly 670 healthy bone marrow donors made up the cohort. At the time of sampling, every cohort member was nominally healthy, though immune exposures that went unrecorded were likely present. The donor tested CMV seronegative and was one of the 352 seronegative cohort members. A peripheral blood sample was collected from each donor, and TCR beta sequencing was performed on peripheral blood mononuclear cells. The Qiagen DNeasy Blood Extraction Kit was used to extract genomic DNA from the blood cell samples. This sample was included in a study of cytomegalovirus exposure and HLA in healthy donors (dated by TCRdb to 2017 to 2019). For context, the study as a whole: An earlier analysis of more than 550 of the donors reported over 250 Gb of sequence data and some 110 million unique TCR beta sequences obtained from about 179 million T cells. About 280 gigabases of sequencing data and roughly 81 million unique TCR sequences made up an early release that covered 500 to 700 HLA-typed donors. Among the roughly 400 genotyped donors, around 81% belonged to the genetic ancestry cluster associated with self-reported Caucasian donors. The study aimed to test whether signatures of past pathogen exposure could be identified by cataloging public T cell receptors. The study profiled the T cell repertoires of about 640 subjects by immunosequencing and related them to cytomegalovirus serostatus. Along with the roughly 700-subject first cohort, a separate validation cohort of around 120 different subjects was used. The study combined high-throughput TCR immunosequencing, statistical association of individual TCRs with disease status, and machine learning to predict cytomegalovirus infection status. In a later analysis, previously published TCR beta repertoires from 550 to 750 donors were re-analyzed and high-resolution HLA genotyping was added so that TCR occurrence patterns could be studied. Rather than using new phenotypic data, the later analysis identified candidate immune exposures from TCR beta sequences and from how often those sequences occurred across donors. In an earlier analysis of 587 of the donors, high-throughput TCR beta sequencing was used to judge whether each TCR beta V gene segment behaved as functional or pseudogenic. Donor age, sex, ethnicity and CMV serostatus were collected together with the repertoire data. A later genetic analysis used genome-wide SNP genotypes for about 60% of the roughly 700 donors, treating that subset as a discovery cohort. All discovery cohort repertoires had been generated using a single sequencing platform. Both class I and class II loci were covered by HLA typing, at four-digit resolution. Typing coverage varied by locus: roughly 629-640 donors for A, B, C, DRB1 and DQB1; under 550 for DQA1; about 600 for DPA1; some 470 for DPB1. Roughly 5 DR-DQ haplotypes were handled as single units for association and clustering, since linkage in the cohort was strong. Among about 390 genotyped donors of the cohort, an average of 235,054 unique TCR beta nucleotide sequences were sequenced per donor, about a sixth of them non-productive. The study at large found these results: A few of the identified cytomegalovirus-associated TCR beta chains were confirmed in vitro to be specific for cytomegalovirus antigens. According to a later analysis, parvovirus B19, influenza, CMV and Epstein-Barr virus appeared linked to several top co-occurrence clusters. A further reported finding was that TCR beta sequences accurately predicted the HLA-A and HLA-B alleles for most subjects in the first cohort. A later genetic analysis reported fewer N-insertions in productive TCRs among donors in an Asian-associated ancestry cluster than the roughly 650-donor mean. The sequencing pipeline was judged likely to have produced a cluster of highly shared sequence variants as a technical artifact. Strong co-occurrence of HLA alleles, especially DR and DQ, made assigning TCR associations to individual alleles difficult. Across donors, most TCR sequences were observed very rarely, whereas some public TCRs were present in many individuals. The classifier was reported to diagnose cytomegalovirus status with high specificity and sensitivity in both the original and validation cohorts. In a later analysis, TCR association rates were found to vary across HLA loci, with the most associated TCRs seen for DRB1 alleles and the fewest for HLA-C alleles. V-gene and J-gene trimming of TCR beta chains was associated with a missense DCLRE1C variant in a later genetic analysis, and the association was replicated in an independent cohort. It was suggested by the authors that the approach could potentially be generalized to other disease states and immunological phenotypes. The cohort was sequenced for TCR beta chains only, and without alpha or paired-chain data the features that could be detected were limited. The presence/absence analyses assumed that sequencing depth was roughly uniform across donors, and that assumption may not be true. At a false discovery rate of 0.05, a later analysis linked about 17,000 TCR beta sequences to specific HLA alleles. Broadly in line with IMGT annotations, most TCR beta V segments showed up in productive rearrangements about 90% or about 30% of the time in an earlier analysis of around 550 of the donors. The study gave a list of 150 to 200 TCR beta chains associated with cytomegalovirus. In a later analysis, HLA-associated TCR beta chains were found to be more clonally expanded and to have lower generation probabilities than equally common non-associated chains. Because counts were too low, around 17 rarely observed V segments, including chromosome 9 orphons, were left out of the earlier analysis of approximately 500 of the donors. The only immune exposure information available for the cohort was CMV serostatus. Because HLA typing was unavailable for some donors at each locus, only the typed subset was used in association tests. Correlated functional status among segregating V segments might reflect linkage disequilibrium, but an unknown experimental factor could not be ruled out. According to a later analysis, most CMV-associated TCR beta chains appeared to be HLA-restricted, and the HLA associations seemed to be driven largely by CMV exposure.

The library was made by the immunoSEQ multiplex PCR assay. The multiplex PCR relied on a mix of 60 forward primers for TCR Vbeta segments and 13 reverse primers for TCR Jbeta segments. A multiplex PCR assay on genomic DNA amplified the CDR3 region of rearranged TCR beta genes. The amplified TCR beta libraries were sequenced on the Illumina HiSeq System as 87-base-pair reads. Processing in the source paper ran as follows. A later analysis counted about 80 million unique TCR beta chains across the 640 or so repertoires, and 10 million to 11 million of these chains were shared by at least two donors. To remove PCR and sequencing errors, raw reads were error-corrected and collapsed into unique sequences using a nearest-neighbor algorithm that merged closely related sequences. CDR3 sequences were aligned to IMGT reference sequences to assign V, D and J gene segments. For a sequence to be retained, a match of at least six nucleotides to both a V gene segment and a J gene segment was required. A rearrangement counted as productive if the CDR3 had no stop codons and remained in frame with V and J, and every other rearrangement counted as non-productive. Following IMGT convention, CDR3 was defined as the stretch from the second conserved V-encoded cysteine up to the conserved J-encoded phenylalanine. The earlier analysis of 550 to 650 of the donors excluded any sequence lacking an unambiguous match to a single V gene segment. An earlier analysis of approximately 590 of the donors classified V segments as functional when productive rearrangements were above 56.7% and as segregating when the standard deviation between donors was above 5%. A statistical classification framework was developed to diagnose cytomegalovirus status using the catalog of TCR beta chain sequences. V and J gene assignment, in a later analysis, came from comparing TCR nucleotide sequences with IMGT/GENE-DB human TR gene sequences. Using the TCRdist pipeline, a later analysis assigned CDR3 sequences along with most-parsimonious VDJ recombination scenarios. In a later analysis, each TCR beta chain was defined by its CDR3 amino acid sequence together with its V-gene family, and reads without a unique V-gene family were excluded. In a later analysis, 450 to 600 highly shared, low-generation-probability nucleotide sequences were removed to address suspected cross-contamination and a sequencing artifact. In a later analysis, a clonal expansion index was calculated for each public chain from normalized within-repertoire ranks of inferred template counts. Generation probabilities in a later analysis came from a VDJ recombination model fitted to out-of-frame rearrangements, and those results were checked against IGoR. A later analysis scored TCR-TCR, TCR-HLA and TCR-CMV co-occurrence with hypergeometric tests, applying a repertoire-size bias correction to TCR pairs. A later analysis estimated false discovery rates by permuting HLA or CMV assignments 20 times. In a later analysis, co-occurring TCRs were grouped using DBSCAN, with TCRdist sequence similarity added in when clustering inside HLA-allele-positive subsets. Repertoires with fewer than 30,000 or more than 120,000 public chains were left out of co-occurrence clustering, as were about five repertoires with anomalous nucleotide sharing. TCRdb mirrors the immuneACCESS table, restricted to in-frame sequences. Some clones are absent from its copies; in checked studies, under half trace to an unresolved V gene, and the reason for the others is unknown. D and trimming were read from the DNA, whereas the V and J calls and clone size are those reported in that table. The sample includes more than 110,000 clones, with 65% to 80% observed a single time. 3.5% to 5% of the sample lies in the top ten.

This TCR was sampled from a male donor in good health and CMV-seronegative. Material for sequencing was PBMCs.

The CDR3 sequence is CASSLAQLSYEQYF. The DNA is TGTGCCAGCAGCTTGGCCCAGTTATCCTACGAGCAGTACTTC. The chain is assembled from TRBV5-6 and TRBJ2-7, with no confidently assigned D gene. There are 14 amino acids in the CDR3, from cysteine to phenylalanine inclusive. The CDR3 DNA has 42 bases and is translated from base 1. CDR1 is given as SGHDT and CDR2 as YYEEEE, both from the germline V gene. Between the V and J ends, shortened by 0 bases and 1 base respectively, the junction contains 8 bases.